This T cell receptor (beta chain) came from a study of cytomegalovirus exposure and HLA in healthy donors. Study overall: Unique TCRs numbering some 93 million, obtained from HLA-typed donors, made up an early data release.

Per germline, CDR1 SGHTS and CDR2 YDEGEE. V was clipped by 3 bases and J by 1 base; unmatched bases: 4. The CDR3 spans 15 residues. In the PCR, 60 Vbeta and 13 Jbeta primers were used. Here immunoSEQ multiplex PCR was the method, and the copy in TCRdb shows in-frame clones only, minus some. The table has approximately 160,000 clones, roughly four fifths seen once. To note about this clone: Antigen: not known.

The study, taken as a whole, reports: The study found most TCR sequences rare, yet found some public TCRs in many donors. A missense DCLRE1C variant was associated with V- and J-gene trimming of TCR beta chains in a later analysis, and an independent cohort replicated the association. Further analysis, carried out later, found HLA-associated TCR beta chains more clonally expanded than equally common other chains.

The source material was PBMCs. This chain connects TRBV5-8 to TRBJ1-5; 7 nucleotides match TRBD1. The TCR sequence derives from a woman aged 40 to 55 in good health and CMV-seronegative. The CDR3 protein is CASSSGTESNQPQHF. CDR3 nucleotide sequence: TGTGCCAGCAGCTCCGGGACAGAGAGCAATCAGCCCCAGCATTTT.